These T cell receptor beta chains were read from a single sample in a study of cytomegalovirus exposure and HLA in healthy donors. The repertoire was sequenced with immunoSEQ multiplex PCR; TCRdb's copy has only in-frame clones and lacks some. The sample contains some 110,000 clones, about 76% of which appear only once. The sequenced sample consisted of PBMCs. All receptors come from a woman aged 55-70 years in good health and CMV-seropositive. The CDR3 runs from the conserved cysteine through the conserved F or W. The D gene is left open where the match is weak. Size tells how often a clone was seen (once, few, many) or the class of an expanded clone, and some rows leave it out.

v_call,d_call,clone_size,cdr3_aa
TRBV15,-,-,CATSRAPPGAYEQYF
TRBV7-2,-,-,CASSLGQNNQPQHF
TRBV5-8,TRBD1,-,CASSLGDRGYTDTQYF
TRBV12-5,TRBD1,-,CASGLDRYHGYTF
TRBV27,-,-,CASSRTELNEKLFF
TRBV11-3,-,-,CASSLTGNTEAFF
TRBV20-1,-,-,CSANRDNEQYF
TRBV28,-,-,CASSLSGQTFTDTQYF
TRBV19,-,-,CASSISVNSYNEQFF
TRBV7-8,-,few,CASSSRDIETGELFF
TRBV6-6,-,-,CASSYGETGELFF